Listed here is a single T cell receptor beta chain. Some clones are missing from TCRdb's copy, which holds only in-frame ones; the method was immunoSEQ multiplex PCR. The sample holds roughly 74,000 clones, 87% seen once. J lost 2 bases, V lost 3 bases, and 7 bases had no gene match. This CDR3 comprises 16 residues. Germline loops: CDR1 SGHAT, CDR2 FQNNGV. This sample is part of a study of OX40 agonist ivuxolimab in advanced cancers. This TCR was recovered from an adult with an advanced solid tumor such as melanoma, head and neck, liver or kidney cancer. This material consisted of CD4+ or CD8+ T cells sorted from blood, taken in a trial of the OX40 agonist ivuxolimab. V is TRBV11-2 and J is TRBJ2-7; 10 bases fit TRBD1. The CDR3 loop reads CASSFIFGTGAYEQYF. CDR3 bases: TGTGCCAGCAGCTTTATTTTTGGGACAGGGGCCTACGAGCAGTACTTC.